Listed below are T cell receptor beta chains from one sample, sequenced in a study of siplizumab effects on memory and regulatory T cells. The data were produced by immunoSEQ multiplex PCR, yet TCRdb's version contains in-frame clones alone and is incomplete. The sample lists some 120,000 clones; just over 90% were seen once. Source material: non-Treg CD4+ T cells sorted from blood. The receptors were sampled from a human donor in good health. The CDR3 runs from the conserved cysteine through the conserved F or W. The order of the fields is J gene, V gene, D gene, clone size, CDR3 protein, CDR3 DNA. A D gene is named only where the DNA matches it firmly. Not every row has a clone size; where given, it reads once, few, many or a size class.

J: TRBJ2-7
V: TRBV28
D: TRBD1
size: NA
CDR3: CASSPETGREQYF
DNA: TGTGCCAGCAGTCCGGAGACAGGGCGGGAGCAGTACTTC

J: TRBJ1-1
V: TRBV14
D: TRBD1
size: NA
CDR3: CASSPSTGGNTEAFF
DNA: TGTGCCAGCAGCCCATCGACAGGGGGGAACACTGAAGCTTTCTTT

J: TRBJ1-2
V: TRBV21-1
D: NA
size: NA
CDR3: CASSEGGTGASNYGYTF
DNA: TGTGCCAGCAGCGAAGGGGGGACAGGGGCCTCTAACTATGGCTACACCTTC

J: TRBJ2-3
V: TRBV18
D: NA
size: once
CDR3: CASSPGNGGSTDTQYF
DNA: TGTGCCAGCTCACCTGGGAATGGGGGTAGCACAGATACGCAGTATTTT

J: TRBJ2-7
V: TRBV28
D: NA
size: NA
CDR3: CASSLTPGTAHYEQYF
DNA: TGTGCCAGCAGTCTAACACCCGGGACGGCTCATTACGAGCAGTACTTC

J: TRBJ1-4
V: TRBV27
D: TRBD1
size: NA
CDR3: CASSFILQGATNEKLFF
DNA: TGTGCCAGCAGTTTCATACTACAGGGGGCAACTAATGAAAAACTGTTTTTT

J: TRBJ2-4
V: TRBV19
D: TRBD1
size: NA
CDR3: CASRHSGQARAKNIQYF
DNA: TGTGCCAGTCGACACTCCGGACAGGCGAGAGCCAAAAACATTCAGTACTTC

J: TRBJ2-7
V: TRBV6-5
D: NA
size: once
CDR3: CASSYGGQGAYEQYF
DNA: TGTGCCAGCAGTTACGGGGGGCAGGGGGCCTACGAGCAGTACTTC

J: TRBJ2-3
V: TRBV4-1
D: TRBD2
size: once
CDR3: CASSPGGLAGNTDTQYF
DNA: TGCGCCAGCAGCCCGGGGGGACTAGCGGGGAACACAGATACGCAGTATTTT

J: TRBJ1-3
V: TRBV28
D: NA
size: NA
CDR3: CASSLQAFSGNTIYF
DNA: TGTGCCAGCAGTTTACAGGCATTTTCTGGAAACACCATATATTTT

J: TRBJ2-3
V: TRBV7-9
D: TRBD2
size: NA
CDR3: CASSSGSGGRGTQYF
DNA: TGTGCCAGCAGCTCCGGCTCGGGAGGGAGGGGTACGCAGTATTTT

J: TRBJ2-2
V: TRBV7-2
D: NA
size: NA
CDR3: CASSARQASTGELFF
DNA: TGTGCCAGCAGCGCAAGACAGGCGAGCACCGGGGAGCTGTTTTTT

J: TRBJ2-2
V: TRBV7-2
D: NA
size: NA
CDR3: CASSLSGHTGELFF
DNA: TGTGCCAGCAGCTTATCCGGGCACACCGGGGAGCTGTTTTTT

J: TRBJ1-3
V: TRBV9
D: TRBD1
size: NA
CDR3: CASSGMQGAPGNTIYF
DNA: TGTGCCAGCAGCGGGATGCAGGGGGCGCCTGGAAACACCATATATTTT

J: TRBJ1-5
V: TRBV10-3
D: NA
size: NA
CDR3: CAISESGYNQPQHF
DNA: TGTGCCATCAGTGAGTCAGGGTACAATCAGCCCCAGCATTTT

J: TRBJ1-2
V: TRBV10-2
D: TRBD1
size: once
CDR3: CASSETGQGSYTF
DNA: TGCGCCAGCAGTGAGACGGGACAGGGGTCCTACACCTTC

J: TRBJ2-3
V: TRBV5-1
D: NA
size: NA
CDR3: CASSTGGSTDTQYF
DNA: TGCGCCAGCAGCACCGGGGGTAGCACAGATACGCAGTATTTT

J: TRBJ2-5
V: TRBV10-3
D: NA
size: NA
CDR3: CAISESTTGQETQYF
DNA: TGTGCCATCAGTGAGTCGACAACAGGGCAAGAGACCCAGTACTTC

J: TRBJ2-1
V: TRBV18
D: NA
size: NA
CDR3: CASSPPLDNEQFF
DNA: TGTGCCAGCTCACCACCGCTGGACAATGAGCAGTTCTTC

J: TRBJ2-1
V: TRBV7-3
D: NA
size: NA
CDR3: CASSLAGYTYNEQFF
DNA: TGTGCCAGCAGCTTAGCGGGGTACACCTACAATGAGCAGTTCTTC

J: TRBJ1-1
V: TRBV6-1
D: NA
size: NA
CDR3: CASTVPPRGTGEAFF
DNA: TGTGCCAGCACCGTACCACCCAGGGGAACGGGTGAAGCTTTCTTT

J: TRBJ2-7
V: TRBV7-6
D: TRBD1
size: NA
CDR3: CASSLAEGASYEQYF
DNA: TGTGCCAGCAGCTTAGCCGAGGGGGCTTCCTACGAGCAGTACTTC

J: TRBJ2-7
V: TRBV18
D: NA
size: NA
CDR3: CASSRGAYEQYF
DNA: TGTGCCAGCTCACGGGGGGCCTACGAGCAGTACTTC

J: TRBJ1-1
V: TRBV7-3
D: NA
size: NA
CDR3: CASSLGPAMNTEAFF
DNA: TGTGCCAGCAGCTTAGGTCCGGCTATGAACACTGAAGCTTTCTTT

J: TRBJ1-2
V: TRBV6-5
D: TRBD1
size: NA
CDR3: CASSIRDRANGYTF
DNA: TGTGCCAGCAGCATACGGGACAGGGCAAACGGCTACACCTTC

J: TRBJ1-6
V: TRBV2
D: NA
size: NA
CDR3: CASSLGPGPSSYNSPLHF
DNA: TGTGCCAGCAGTCTAGGGCCAGGCCCCAGCTCCTATAATTCACCCCTCCACTTT

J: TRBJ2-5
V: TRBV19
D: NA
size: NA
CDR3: CASSRRPQRTNPETQYF
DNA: TGTGCCAGTAGTCGACGGCCACAGCGAACTAACCCGGAGACCCAGTACTTC

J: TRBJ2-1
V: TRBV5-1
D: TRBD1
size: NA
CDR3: CASSPAGQGNNEQFF
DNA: TGCGCCAGCAGCCCGGCAGGACAGGGCAACAATGAGCAGTTCTTC

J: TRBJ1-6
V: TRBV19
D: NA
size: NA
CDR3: CATRGQMDSPLHF
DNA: TGTGCCACACGGGGTCAAATGGATTCACCCCTCCACTTT

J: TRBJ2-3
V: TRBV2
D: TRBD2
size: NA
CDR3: CASSALPSLAGGGNTQYF
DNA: TGTGCCAGCAGTGCATTACCGTCTCTAGCGGGGGGAGGTAATACGCAGTATTTT

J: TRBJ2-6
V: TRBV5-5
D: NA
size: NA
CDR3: CASSIASGANVLTF
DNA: TGTGCCAGCAGCATAGCCTCTGGGGCCAACGTCCTGACTTTC

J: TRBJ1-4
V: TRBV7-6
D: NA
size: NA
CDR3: CASSPLGGSNEKLFF
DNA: TGTGCCAGCAGCCCCCTGGGCGGGTCTAATGAAAAACTGTTTTTT

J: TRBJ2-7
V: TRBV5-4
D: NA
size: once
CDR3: CASSPSGGKYEQYF
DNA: TGTGCCAGCAGTCCTTCGGGGGGCAAGTACGAGCAGTACTTC

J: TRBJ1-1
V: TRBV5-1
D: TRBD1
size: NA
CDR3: CASSSSGTGRGMAFF
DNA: TGCGCCAGCAGCTCATCCGGGACAGGGAGGGGAATGGCTTTCTTT

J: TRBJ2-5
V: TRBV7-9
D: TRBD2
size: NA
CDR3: CASSPRLAGTQETQYF
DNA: TGTGCCAGCAGCCCCCGGCTAGCGGGAACACAAGAGACCCAGTACTTC

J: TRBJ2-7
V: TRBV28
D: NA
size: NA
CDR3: CASSRTIYEQYF
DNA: TGTGCCAGCAGCCGGACTATCTACGAGCAGTACTTC

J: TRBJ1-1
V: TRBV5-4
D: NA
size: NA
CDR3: CASSEQGEGTEAFF
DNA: TGTGCCAGCAGCGAACAGGGTGAGGGCACTGAAGCTTTCTTT

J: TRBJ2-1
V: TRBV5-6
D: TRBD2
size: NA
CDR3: CASRPGGRGYNEQFF
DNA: TGTGCCAGCAGACCGGGGGGGCGGGGCTACAATGAGCAGTTCTTC

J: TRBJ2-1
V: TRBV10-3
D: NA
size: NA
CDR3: CAISAGTGYNEQFF
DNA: TGTGCCATCAGTGCCGGGACCGGATACAATGAGCAGTTCTTC

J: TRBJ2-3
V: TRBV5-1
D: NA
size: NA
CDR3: CASSGVISTDTQYF
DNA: TGCGCCAGCAGCGGTGTTATCAGCACAGATACGCAGTATTTT

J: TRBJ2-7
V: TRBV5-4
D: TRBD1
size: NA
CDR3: CASSLDPGQAGEQYF
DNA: TGTGCCAGCAGCTTGGACCCGGGACAGGCGGGCGAGCAGTACTTC

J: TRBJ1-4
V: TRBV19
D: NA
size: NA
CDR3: CASSFSRTNEKLFF
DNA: TGTGCCAGTAGTTTCTCCAGGACTAATGAAAAACTGTTTTTT

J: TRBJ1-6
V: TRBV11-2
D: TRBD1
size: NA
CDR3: CASSLSGTVDSPLHF
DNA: TGTGCCAGCAGCTTATCCGGGACAGTGGATTCACCCCTCCACTTT

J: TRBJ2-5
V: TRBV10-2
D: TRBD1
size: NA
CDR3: CASSDRDSQETQYF
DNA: TGCGCCAGCAGCGACAGGGACAGTCAAGAGACCCAGTACTTC

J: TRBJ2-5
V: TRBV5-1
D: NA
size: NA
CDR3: CASSPAQETQYF
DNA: TGCGCCAGCAGTCCGGCCCAAGAGACCCAGTACTTC

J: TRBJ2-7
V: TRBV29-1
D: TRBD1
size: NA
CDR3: CSVTSVRGKYEQYF
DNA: TGCAGCGTTACGAGTGTCAGGGGGAAGTACGAGCAGTACTTC